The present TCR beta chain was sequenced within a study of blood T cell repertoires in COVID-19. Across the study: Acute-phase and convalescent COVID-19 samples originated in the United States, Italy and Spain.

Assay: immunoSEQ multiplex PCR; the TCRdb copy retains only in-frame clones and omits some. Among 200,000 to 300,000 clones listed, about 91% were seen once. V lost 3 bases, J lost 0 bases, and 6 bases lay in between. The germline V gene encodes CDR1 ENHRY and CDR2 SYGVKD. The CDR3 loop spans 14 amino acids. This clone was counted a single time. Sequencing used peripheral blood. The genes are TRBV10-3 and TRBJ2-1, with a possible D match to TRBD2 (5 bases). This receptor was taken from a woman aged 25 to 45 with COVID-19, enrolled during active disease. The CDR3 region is CAISDTSSYNEQFF. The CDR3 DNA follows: TGTGCCATCAGTGACACTAGCTCCTACAATGAGCAGTTCTTC.